Listed here are 10 T cell receptor beta chains from one sample, sequenced in a study of OX40 agonist ivuxolimab in advanced cancers. The table came from immunoSEQ multiplex PCR; TCRdb's copy has only in-frame clones and leaves some out. The top ten hold approximately 1% of the sample, which has just under 65,000 clones, around 81% seen once. This specimen was CD4+ or CD8+ T cells sorted from blood, taken in a trial of the OX40 agonist ivuxolimab. The receptor source for this set is an adult with an advanced solid tumor such as melanoma, head and neck, liver or kidney cancer.

The chain carries TRBV9 and TRBJ1-3; D call uncertain. V lost 7 bases and J 4 bases, leaving 12 bases between the germline ends. Germline values: CDR1 SGDLS, CDR2 YYNGEE. The CDR3 length is 13 residues. The CDR3 spells CASATLAGNTIYF. The CDR3 region has the DNA TGTGCCAGCGCCACTTTGGCGGGAAACACCATATATTTT.

The J gene is TRBJ1-1, the V gene TRBV4-2, with 9 bases identical to TRBD1. Germline V lookup: CDR1 LGHNA, CDR2 YNFKEQ. The CDR3 runs 15 residues. Germline trimming cut 3 bases from V and 3 bases from J; bases unmatched to any gene: 5. The CDR3 loop reads CASSQIQGADTEAFF. CDR3 bases: TGTGCCAGCAGCCAGATACAGGGGGCAGACACTGAAGCTTTCTTT.

This clone is a singleton in its sample. The CDR3 region has the DNA TGTGCCAGCAGCCCTACCCGGGATACGCAGTATTTT. Translating gives CASSPTRDTQYF. The V gene is TRBV7-6, the J gene TRBJ2-3; D gene unclear. The V end lost 5 bases, the J end lost 6 bases, and 9 bases lay between the germline ends. The CDR3 is made up of 12 amino acids. Germline lookup yields CDR1 SGHVS and CDR2 FNYEAQ.

This chain links TRBV5-1 with TRBJ2-2; D is ambiguous. Trimming stripped 4 bases from V and 3 bases from J, with 10 bases between. Germline CDR1 SGHRS, CDR2 YFSETQ. There are 14 residues in the CDR3. This chain's CDR3 is CASSQFGDTGELFF. The CDR3 bases are TGCGCCAGCAGCCAGTTTGGGGACACCGGGGAGCTGTTTTTT.

DNA of the CDR3: TGTGCCAGCAGCTCCCGGCGGGCGGATGGGACCCAGTACTTC. Residues: CASSSRRADGTQYF. The genes are TRBV7-2 and TRBJ2-5; D is perhaps TRBD2 (5 bases). V lost 4 bases to trimming and J lost 7 bases, with 16 bases between them. This CDR3 spans 14 amino acids. In germline, CDR1 is SGHTA, CDR2 FQGNSA.

This chain joins TRBV10-2 and TRBJ1-5, with unresolved D. V lost 7 bases and J 5 bases, leaving 12 bases between the germline ends. Germline loops: CDR1 WSHSY, CDR2 SAAADI. The CDR3 is 13 residues long. Written as DNA, the CDR3 is TGCGCCAGCAAGAATCCCGGCGATCAGCCCCAGCATTTT. Translating gives CASKNPGDQPQHF.

CDR3 bases: TGTGCCAGCAGCCCTAGTCGGGGCTATAATTCACCCCTCCACTTT. This codes for CASSPSRGYNSPLHF. The rearrangement links TRBV9 to TRBJ1-6; no clear D gene. Looked up from germline, CDR1 is SGDLS and CDR2 is YYNGEE. The V and J ends lost 4 bases and 3 bases respectively, with 11 bases between them. CDR3 length: 15 amino acids.

This clone was recorded only once. CDR3 DNA sequence: TGTGCCAGCAGTGAGGGACAGGGGTCGCGACAGCCCCAGCATTTT. This sequence encodes CASSEGQGSRQPQHF. The chain carries TRBV6-1 and TRBJ1-5; 10 bases agree with TRBD1. The CDR3 runs 15 residues. The V gene end was trimmed by 3 bases and the J gene end by 7 bases; junction bases not matched to a gene: 6. Per germline, CDR1 MNHNS and CDR2 SASEGT.

V is TRBV27 and J is TRBJ2-1; 15 bases map to TRBD2. V gave up 5 bases and J gave up 8 bases; unmatched junction bases: 13. This CDR3 spans 18 amino acids. The germline CDR1 and CDR2 sequences are MNHEY and SMNVEV (reference sequence). CDR3: CASSPFGLAGGPKDEQFF. The DNA of the CDR3 is TGTGCCAGCAGTCCATTTGGACTAGCGGGGGGGCCTAAGGATGAGCAGTTCTTC.

The CDR3 sequence: CSARQGAEAFF. The CDR3, as DNA: TGCAGCGCCCGCCAGGGGGCTGAAGCTTTCTTT. This sequence joins TRBV29-1 and TRBJ1-1; 7 nucleotides line up with TRBD1. The V gene's germline CDR1 is SQVTM and CDR2 ANQGSEA. CDR3 length equals 11 residues. V lost 7 bases and J lost 6; bases outside the gene matches: 5.